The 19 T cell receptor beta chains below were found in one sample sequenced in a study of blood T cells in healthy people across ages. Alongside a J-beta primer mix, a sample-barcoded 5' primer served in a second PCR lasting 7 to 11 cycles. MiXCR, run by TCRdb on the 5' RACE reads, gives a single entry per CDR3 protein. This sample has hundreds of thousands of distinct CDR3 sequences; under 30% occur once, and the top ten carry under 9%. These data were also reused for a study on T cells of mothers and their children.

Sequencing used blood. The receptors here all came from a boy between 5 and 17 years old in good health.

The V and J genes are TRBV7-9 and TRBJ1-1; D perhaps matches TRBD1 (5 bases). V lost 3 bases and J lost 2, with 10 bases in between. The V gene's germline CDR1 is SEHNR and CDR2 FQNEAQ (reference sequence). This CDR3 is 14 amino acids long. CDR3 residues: CASSLTAHNTEAFF. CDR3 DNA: TGTGCCAGCAGCTTGACAGCTCATAACACTGAAGCTTTCTTT.

Here the CDR3 DNA reads TGTGCCAGCAGCCCGACAGGGGAGACCCAAGAGACCCAGTACTTC. It yields the protein CASSPTGETQETQYF. The rearrangement links TRBV5-6 to TRBJ2-5; 8 nucleotides line up with TRBD1. The germline V gene encodes CDR1 SGHDT and CDR2 YYEEEE. The CDR3 sequence is 15 residues long. V shed 4 bases and J 1 base; nucleotides not matched to a gene: 6.

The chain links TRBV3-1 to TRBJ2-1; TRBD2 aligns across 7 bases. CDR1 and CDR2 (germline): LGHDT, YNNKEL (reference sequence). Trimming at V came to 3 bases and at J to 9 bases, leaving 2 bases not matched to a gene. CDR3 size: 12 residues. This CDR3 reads CASSHRGVEQFF. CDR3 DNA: TGTGCCAGCAGCCATCGGGGGGTTGAGCAGTTCTTC.

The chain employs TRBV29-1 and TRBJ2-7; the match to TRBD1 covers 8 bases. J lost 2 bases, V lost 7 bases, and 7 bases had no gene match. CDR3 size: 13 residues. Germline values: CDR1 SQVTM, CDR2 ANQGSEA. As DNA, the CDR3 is TGCAGCGCCGGACAGGGTCCCACCTACGAGCAGTACTTC. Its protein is CSAGQGPTYEQYF.

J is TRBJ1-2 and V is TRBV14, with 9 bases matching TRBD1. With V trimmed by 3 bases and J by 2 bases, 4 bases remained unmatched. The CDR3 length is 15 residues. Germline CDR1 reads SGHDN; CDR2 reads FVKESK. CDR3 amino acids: CASSQLGTGNYGYTF. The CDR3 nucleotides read TGTGCCAGCAGCCAGCTTGGGACAGGGAACTATGGCTACACCTTC.

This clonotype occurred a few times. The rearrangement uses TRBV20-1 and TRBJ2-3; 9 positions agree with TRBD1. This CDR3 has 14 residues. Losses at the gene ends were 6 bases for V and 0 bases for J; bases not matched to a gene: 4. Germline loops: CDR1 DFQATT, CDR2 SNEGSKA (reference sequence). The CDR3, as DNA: TGCAGTGCCCCTGGACAGGGGAGCACAGATACGCAGTATTTT. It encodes CSAPGQGSTDTQYF.

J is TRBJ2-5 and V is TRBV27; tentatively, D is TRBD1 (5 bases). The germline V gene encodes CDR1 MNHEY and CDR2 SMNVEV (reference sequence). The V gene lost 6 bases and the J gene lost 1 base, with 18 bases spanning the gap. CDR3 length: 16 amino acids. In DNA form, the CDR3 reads TGTGCCAGCAGAACAACAGGCTTCTCACCCCAAGAGACCCAGTACTTC. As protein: CASRTTGFSPQETQYF.

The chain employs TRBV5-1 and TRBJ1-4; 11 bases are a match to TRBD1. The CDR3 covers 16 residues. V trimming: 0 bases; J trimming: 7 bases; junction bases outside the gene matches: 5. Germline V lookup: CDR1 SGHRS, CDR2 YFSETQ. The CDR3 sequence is CASSLDPGQGGEKLFF. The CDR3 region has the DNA TGCGCCAGCAGCTTGGACCCGGGACAGGGGGGTGAAAAACTGTTTTTT.

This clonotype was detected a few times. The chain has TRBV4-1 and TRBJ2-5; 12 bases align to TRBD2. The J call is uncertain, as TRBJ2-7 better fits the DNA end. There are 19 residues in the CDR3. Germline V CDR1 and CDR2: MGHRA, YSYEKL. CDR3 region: CASSQVTATPLAGGDEQYF. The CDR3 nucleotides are TGCGCCAGCAGCCAAGTCACAGCTACGCCACTAGCGGGAGGTGACGAGCAGTACTTC.

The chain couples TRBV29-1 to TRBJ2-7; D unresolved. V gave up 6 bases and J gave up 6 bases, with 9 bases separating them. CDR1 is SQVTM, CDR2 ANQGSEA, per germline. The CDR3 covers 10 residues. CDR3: CSVGSVEQYF. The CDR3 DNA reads TGCAGCGTGGGGTCCGTCGAGCAGTACTTC.

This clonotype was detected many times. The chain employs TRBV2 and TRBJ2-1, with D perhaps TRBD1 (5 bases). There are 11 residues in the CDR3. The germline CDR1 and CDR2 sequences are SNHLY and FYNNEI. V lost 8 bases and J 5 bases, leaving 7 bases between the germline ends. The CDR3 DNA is TGTGCCAGCGTCAGGGACAATGAGCAGTTCTTC. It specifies CASVRDNEQFF.

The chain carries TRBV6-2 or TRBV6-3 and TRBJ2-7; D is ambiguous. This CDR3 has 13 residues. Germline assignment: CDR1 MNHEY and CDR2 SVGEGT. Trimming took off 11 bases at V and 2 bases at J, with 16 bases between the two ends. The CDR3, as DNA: TGTGCCTGCCGCAGGACCTTAACCTACGAGCAGTACTTC. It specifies CACRRTLTYEQYF.

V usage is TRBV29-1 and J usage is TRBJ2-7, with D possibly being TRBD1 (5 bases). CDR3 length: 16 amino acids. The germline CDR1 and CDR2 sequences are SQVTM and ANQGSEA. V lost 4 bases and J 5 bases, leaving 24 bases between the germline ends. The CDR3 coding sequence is TGCAGCGTTGCTCCAGGGTATAACCCCCTTGAGGACGAGCAGTACTTC. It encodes CSVAPGYNPLEDEQYF.

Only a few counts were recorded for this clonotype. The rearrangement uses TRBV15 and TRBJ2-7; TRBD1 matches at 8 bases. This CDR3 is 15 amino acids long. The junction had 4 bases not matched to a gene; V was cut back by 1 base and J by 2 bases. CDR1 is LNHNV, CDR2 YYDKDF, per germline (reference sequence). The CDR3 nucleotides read TGTGCCACCAGCAGAGTGACAGGGGCCGCCTACGAGCAGTACTTC. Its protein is CATSRVTGAAYEQYF.

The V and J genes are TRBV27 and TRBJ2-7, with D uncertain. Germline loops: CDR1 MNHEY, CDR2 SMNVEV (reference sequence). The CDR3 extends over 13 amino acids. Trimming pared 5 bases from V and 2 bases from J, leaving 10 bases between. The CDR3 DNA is TGTGCCAGCAGTCCTCGGGTCGCCTACGAGCAGTACTTC. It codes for CASSPRVAYEQYF.

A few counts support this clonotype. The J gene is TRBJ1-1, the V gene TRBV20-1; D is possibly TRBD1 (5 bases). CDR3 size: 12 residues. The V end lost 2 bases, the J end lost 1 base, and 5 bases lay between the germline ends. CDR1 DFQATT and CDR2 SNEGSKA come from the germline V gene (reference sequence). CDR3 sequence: CSARTGNTEAFF. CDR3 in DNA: TGCAGTGCTAGAACAGGGAACACTGAAGCTTTCTTT.

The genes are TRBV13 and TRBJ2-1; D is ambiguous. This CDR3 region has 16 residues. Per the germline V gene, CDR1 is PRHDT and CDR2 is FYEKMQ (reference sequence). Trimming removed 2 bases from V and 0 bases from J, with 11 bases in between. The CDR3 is CASSLSAPLSYNEQFF. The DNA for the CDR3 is TGTGCCAGCAGCTTATCCGCTCCTCTCTCCTACAATGAGCAGTTCTTC. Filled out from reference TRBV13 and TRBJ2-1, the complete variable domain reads AAGVIQSPRHLIKEKRETATLKCYPIPRHDTVYWYQQGPGQDPQFLISFYEKMQSDKGSIPDRFSAQQFSDYHSELNMSSLELGDSALYFCASSLSAPLSYNEQFFGPGTRLTVL.

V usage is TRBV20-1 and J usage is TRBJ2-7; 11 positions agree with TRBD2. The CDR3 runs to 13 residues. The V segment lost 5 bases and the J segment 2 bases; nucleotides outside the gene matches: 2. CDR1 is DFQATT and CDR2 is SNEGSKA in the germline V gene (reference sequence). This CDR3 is CSARLAGTYEQYF. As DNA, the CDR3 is TGCAGTGCTCGACTAGCGGGGACCTACGAGCAGTACTTC.

The CDR3 DNA sequence: TGCAGTGCCACCACGAAGGCCTCTAATACGCAGTATTTT. Its translation: CSATTKASNTQYF. This chain connects TRBV20-1 to TRBJ2-3; D is unresolved. V lost 6 bases and J lost 7, with 17 bases in between. Germline loops: CDR1 DFQATT, CDR2 SNEGSKA (reference sequence). There are 13 residues in the CDR3.